Included here is one T cell receptor beta chain sequence, with context. Its specificity is not known. PCR was performed using 60 Vbeta and 13 Jbeta primers. Repertoires were generated with immunoSEQ multiplex PCR, while TCRdb's copy carries only in-frame clones and drops some. The sample includes about 160,000 clones, roughly 79% of them seen just once. This sample was taken from a study of cytomegalovirus exposure and HLA in healthy donors. General study findings and limits: Some segments of the V type, notably TRBV6-2 and TRBV6-3, were excluded as indistinguishable. Later analysis showed most CMV-associated TCR beta chains appearing HLA-restricted. TCR beta sequences reportedly predicted most subjects' HLA-A and HLA-B alleles accurately. CMV serostatus was the sole immune exposure data available.

V lost 6 bases to trimming and J lost 6 bases, with 15 bases between them. The CDR3 is 13 amino acids. In germline, CDR1 is MNHEY, CDR2 SMNVEV (reference sequence). Source material: PBMCs. This receptor was identified in a woman aged 45-60 years in good health and CMV-seronegative. The V call is TRBV27, the J call TRBJ2-7, with a weak D call TRBD1 (6 bases). CDR3 coding DNA: TGTGCCAGCAGAATAACCAGGGGAACCGAGCAGTACTTC. Translated, it gives CASRITRGTEQYF.